A selection of T cell receptor beta chains follows, all from one sample in a study of human T cells and chemical hapten exposure. TCRdb independently ran MiXCR on the RACE reads; one entry per CDR3 protein. The sample includes 90,000 to 110,000 distinct CDR3 sequences, less than 45% of them seen just once. The sample consisted of whole blood, taken in connection with sensitization to the hapten diphenylcyclopropenone (DPC). The receptors stem from a man in his forties with alopecia areata. Some clones in this sample may be carry-over from other donors' samples. Both conserved end residues are part of each CDR3. Each record gives: V gene, J gene, CDR3 protein.

v_call: TRBV7-2; j_call: TRBJ2-6; cdr3_aa: CASTPTGANVLTF
v_call: TRBV29-1; j_call: TRBJ2-1; cdr3_aa: CSVEAGRGYNEQFF
v_call: TRBV11-2; j_call: TRBJ2-3; cdr3_aa: CASSYSRDRVFKNTQYF
v_call: TRBV10-3; j_call: TRBJ2-6; cdr3_aa: CAISDYRGSPSGANVLTF
v_call: TRBV6-5; j_call: TRBJ1-5; cdr3_aa: CASSPDRVQPQHF
v_call: TRBV2; j_call: TRBJ1-6; cdr3_aa: CASRTGGGPLHF
v_call: TRBV7-9; j_call: TRBJ2-3; cdr3_aa: CASGSGADTQYF
v_call: TRBV18; j_call: TRBJ2-3; cdr3_aa: CASSPPGIRTDTQYF
v_call: TRBV7-2; j_call: TRBJ2-1; cdr3_aa: CASSPGLAGGGQFF
v_call: TRBV4-2; j_call: TRBJ2-7; cdr3_aa: CASSSSGGAREQYF
v_call: TRBV2; j_call: TRBJ2-7; cdr3_aa: CASNLQTEQYF
v_call: TRBV12-3/TRBV12-4; j_call: TRBJ1-1; cdr3_aa: CASSLLAGQTEAFF
v_call: TRBV6-2/TRBV6-3; j_call: TRBJ2-3; cdr3_aa: CASIPQGIDTQYF
v_call: TRBV7-3; j_call: TRBJ2-1; cdr3_aa: CASSLMFNNEQFF
v_call: TRBV28; j_call: TRBJ1-4; cdr3_aa: CASVGGADEKLFF
v_call: TRBV7-6; j_call: TRBJ1-5; cdr3_aa: CASSLVQGSNQPQHF
v_call: TRBV29-1; j_call: TRBJ2-3; cdr3_aa: CSGWNYRGGTDTQYF
v_call: TRBV27; j_call: TRBJ2-2; cdr3_aa: CASSRQGATGELFF
v_call: TRBV7-6; j_call: TRBJ2-5; cdr3_aa: CASSQLGQGKETQYF
v_call: TRBV28; j_call: TRBJ1-2; cdr3_aa: CASSPSGTEDYGYTF
v_call: TRBV7-2; j_call: TRBJ2-5; cdr3_aa: CASSRISSGQETQYF
v_call: TRBV7-9; j_call: TRBJ2-2; cdr3_aa: CASSFNRVELANTGELFF
v_call: TRBV24-1; j_call: TRBJ2-3; cdr3_aa: CATKGNTDTQYF
v_call: TRBV4-3; j_call: TRBJ2-3; cdr3_aa: CASSQGASLSTDTQYF
v_call: TRBV7-3; j_call: TRBJ2-2; cdr3_aa: CASSLRAETGGKTGELFF
v_call: TRBV7-9; j_call: TRBJ2-7; cdr3_aa: CASSLFGTRESYEQYF
v_call: TRBV11-1; j_call: TRBJ2-7; cdr3_aa: CASSLGRWSYEQYF
v_call: TRBV15; j_call: TRBJ2-4; cdr3_aa: CATSRGGGLAGGLAKNIQYF
v_call: TRBV6-2/TRBV6-3; j_call: TRBJ2-3; cdr3_aa: CASIRGNTQYF
v_call: TRBV6-5; j_call: TRBJ2-5; cdr3_aa: CASSTLAGGETQYF
v_call: TRBV19; j_call: TRBJ1-5; cdr3_aa: CASSIQERSNQPQHF
v_call: TRBV14; j_call: TRBJ2-3; cdr3_aa: CASSPRQREASTDTQYF
v_call: TRBV20-1; j_call: TRBJ2-3; cdr3_aa: CSASSQDTQYF
v_call: TRBV12-3/TRBV12-4; j_call: TRBJ2-3; cdr3_aa: CASRRRSGHTDTQYF
v_call: TRBV29-1; j_call: TRBJ2-1; cdr3_aa: CSVEPPGTTYNEQFF
v_call: TRBV2; j_call: TRBJ2-3; cdr3_aa: CASSEKTSGFSTDTQYF
v_call: TRBV10-3; j_call: TRBJ2-7; cdr3_aa: CAISDEAYEQYF
v_call: TRBV7-9; j_call: TRBJ1-5; cdr3_aa: CASRRNREEPQHF
v_call: TRBV7-9; j_call: TRBJ2-3; cdr3_aa: CASSSKAVETDTQYF
v_call: TRBV7-9; j_call: TRBJ2-3; cdr3_aa: CASSLGQGAMTQYF
v_call: TRBV28; j_call: TRBJ2-1; cdr3_aa: CASSFIWREHYNEQFF
v_call: TRBV29-1; j_call: TRBJ1-3; cdr3_aa: CSVEGTVGNTIYF
v_call: TRBV5-1; j_call: TRBJ2-1; cdr3_aa: CASSPGLAGPYNEQFF
v_call: TRBV12-3/TRBV12-4; j_call: TRBJ2-3; cdr3_aa: CASSLLGGAEYF
v_call: TRBV5-1; j_call: TRBJ1-1; cdr3_aa: CASSLAGRGDTEAFF
v_call: TRBV4-3; j_call: TRBJ2-3; cdr3_aa: CASSQDYYSTDTQYF
v_call: TRBV7-2; j_call: TRBJ1-1; cdr3_aa: CASSSIGTGSMGTEAFF
v_call: TRBV14; j_call: TRBJ2-7; cdr3_aa: CASSQKQYEQYF
v_call: TRBV7-9; j_call: TRBJ2-3; cdr3_aa: CASSLEVQAADTQYF
v_call: TRBV15; j_call: TRBJ1-3; cdr3_aa: CATSRDLRGNTIYF
v_call: TRBV20-1; j_call: TRBJ2-1; cdr3_aa: CSATSRAGEPEQFF
v_call: TRBV7-9; j_call: TRBJ2-5; cdr3_aa: CASSLGSGLQETQYF
v_call: TRBV6-2/TRBV6-3; j_call: TRBJ2-2; cdr3_aa: CASIRLGLAGGPNTGELFF